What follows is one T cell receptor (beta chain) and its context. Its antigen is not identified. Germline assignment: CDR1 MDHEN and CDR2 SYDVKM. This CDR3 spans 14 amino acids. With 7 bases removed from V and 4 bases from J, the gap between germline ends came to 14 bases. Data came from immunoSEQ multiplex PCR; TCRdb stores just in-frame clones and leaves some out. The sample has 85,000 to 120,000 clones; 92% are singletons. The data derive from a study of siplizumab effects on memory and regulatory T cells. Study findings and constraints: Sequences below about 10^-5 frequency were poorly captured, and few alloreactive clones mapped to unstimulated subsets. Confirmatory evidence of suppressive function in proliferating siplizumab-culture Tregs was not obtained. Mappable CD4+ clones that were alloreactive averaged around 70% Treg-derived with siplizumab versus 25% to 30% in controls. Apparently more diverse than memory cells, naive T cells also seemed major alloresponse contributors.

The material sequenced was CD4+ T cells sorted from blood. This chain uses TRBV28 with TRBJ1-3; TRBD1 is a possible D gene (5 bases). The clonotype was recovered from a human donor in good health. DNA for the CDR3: TGTGCCAGCACCGTACCCGGGGGAGGAAACACCATATATTTT. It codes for CASTVPGGGNTIYF. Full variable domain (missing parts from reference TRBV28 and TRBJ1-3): DVKVTQSSRYLVKRTGEKVFLECVQDMDHENMFWYRQDPGLGLRLIYFSYDVKMKEKGDIPEGYSVSREKKERFSLILESASTNQTSMYLCASTVPGGGNTIYFGEGSWLTVV.